What follows are 27 T cell receptor beta chains derived from one specimen sequenced in a study of T cell responses to AZD1222 COVID-19 vaccine. Generated by immunoSEQ multiplex PCR, the TCRdb table keeps only in-frame clones and is missing some. Of about 55,000 clones in the sample, 80% to 90% were seen once. The input for sequencing was peripheral blood, taken on day 0 of AZD1222 vaccination. The receptors were sampled from an adult in good health.

V usage is TRBV2 and J usage is TRBJ1-5; D may be TRBD1 (5 bases). This CDR3 has 14 residues. Between the trimmed V and J ends, which lost 8 bases and 2 bases, there was a span of 13 bases. Germline V gene sequence: CDR1 SNHLY, CDR2 FYNNEI. CDR3 sequence reads: CASAGTTGNQPQHF. In DNA, the CDR3 is TGTGCCAGCGCAGGGACCACAGGCAATCAGCCCCAGCATTTT.

The chain carries TRBV12-3 or TRBV12-4 and TRBJ1-2; 9 bases line up with TRBD1. The CDR3 length is 13 residues. With V trimmed by 6 bases and J by 7 bases, 6 bases remained unmatched. The CDR3 protein is CASRPGQGRGYTF. Here the CDR3 DNA reads TGTGCCAGCAGACCGGGACAGGGTCGTGGCTACACCTTC.

V is TRBV2 and J is TRBJ1-4, with 7 bases matching TRBD1. V lost 4 bases and J lost 5; bases outside the gene matches: 7. This CDR3 is 15 amino acids long. Germline CDR1 reads SNHLY; CDR2 reads FYNNEI. The CDR3 protein is CASSVRQGENEKLFF. DNA for the CDR3: TGTGCCAGCAGTGTCCGACAGGGCGAAAATGAAAAACTGTTTTTT.

This chain joins TRBV6-5 and TRBJ1-1; D call uncertain. The CDR3 extends over 13 amino acids. Per the germline V gene, CDR1 is MNHEY and CDR2 is SVGAGI. V was clipped by 4 bases and J by 1 base, with 7 bases between them. CDR3 nucleotides: TGTGCCAGCAGTTTTTATCGGAACACTGAAGCTTTCTTT. Its translation: CASSFYRNTEAFF.

Only a few counts were recorded for this clone. The rearrangement links TRBV5-1 to TRBJ2-7, with D perhaps matching TRBD2 (6 bases). The CDR3 is 13 residues long. With 0 bases removed from V and 4 bases from J, the gap between germline ends came to 8 bases. CDR1 and CDR2 from the germline V gene are SGHRS and YFSETQ. The CDR3 bases are TGCGCCAGCAGCTTGGGGAGGGAATACGAGCAGTACTTC. This translates into CASSLGREYEQYF.

The CDR3 loop is CASSLDYEQYF. CDR3 nucleotide sequence: TGTGCCAGCAGCCTGGACTACGAGCAGTACTTC. This rearrangement joins TRBV5-6 to TRBJ2-7; D not resolved. This CDR3 has 11 residues. Germline V lookup: CDR1 SGHDT, CDR2 YYEEEE. V dropped 4 bases and J dropped 3 bases, with 5 bases sitting between them.

The rearrangement links TRBV6-5 to TRBJ2-7; D ambiguous. The CDR3 has 13 amino acids. CDR1 and CDR2 (germline): MNHEY, SVGAGI. With 6 bases removed from V and 5 bases from J, the gap between germline ends came to 14 bases. The CDR3 protein is CASSQGRLNEQYF. The DNA of the CDR3 is TGTGCCAGCAGCCAAGGCCGTTTAAACGAGCAGTACTTC.

The chain has TRBV7-9 and TRBJ2-1, with 8 bases lining up with TRBD2. This CDR3 comprises 15 residues. Germline lookup yields CDR1 SEHNR and CDR2 FQNEAQ (reference sequence). The trim removed 5 bases at V and 5 bases at J, leaving 8 bases unmatched. DNA for the CDR3: TGTGCCAGCAGCCCAACTAGCGGCACCAACAATGAGCAGTTCTTC. Translation gives CASSPTSGTNNEQFF.

This clone was seen only once. V is TRBV7-9 and J is TRBJ2-5, with D unclear. Trimming took off 0 bases at V and 1 base at J, with 9 bases between the two ends. CDR3 length: 15 amino acids. The germline gives CDR1 SEHNR, CDR2 FQNEAQ (reference sequence). In DNA form, the CDR3 reads TGTGCCAGCAGCTTAGCCCAAACAGCCCAAGAGACCCAGTACTTC. This sequence encodes CASSLAQTAQETQYF.

The chain is built from TRBV18 and TRBJ1-1; D call uncertain. The germline V and J ends were trimmed by 5 bases and 0 bases, with 10 bases remaining between them. CDR3 length: 14 amino acids. From germline, CDR1 is KGHSH and CDR2 LQKENI. CDR3 nucleotide sequence: TGTGCCAGCTCATCCTTAGGGTTGAACACTGAAGCTTTCTTT. It translates to CASSSLGLNTEAFF.

Relative to its sample, this clone is medium-sized. The V gene is TRBV14, the J gene TRBJ1-6, with D uncertain. CDR3 length: 12 residues. V was trimmed by 6 bases and J by 7 bases, leaving 7 bases between them. The germline gives CDR1 SGHDN, CDR2 FVKESK. The CDR3 region is CASRDQNSPLHF. The CDR3 region has the DNA TGTGCCAGCAGAGACCAAAATTCACCCCTCCACTTT.

The chain links TRBV30 to TRBJ2-2; TRBD2 matches 9 bases. CDR1 and CDR2 (germline): GTSNPN, SVGIG (reference sequence). CDR3 length: 15 amino acids. The V gene end was trimmed by 3 bases and the J gene end by 7 bases; junction bases not matched to a gene: 9. The CDR3 reads CAWSETSGRVGELFF. The DNA for the CDR3 is TGTGCCTGGAGCGAGACTAGCGGTAGAGTCGGGGAGCTGTTTTTT.

The J gene is TRBJ2-7, the V gene TRBV12-3 or TRBV12-4; maybe TRBD1 (5 bases). V lost 10 bases and J lost 6, with 19 bases in between. The CDR3 totals 13 residues. DNA for the CDR3: TGTGCCACCCAGGGTTCAGGTAGAGGCGAGCAGTACTTC. Protein sequence: CATQGSGRGEQYF.

Comment on this clone: A read error may account for a junction end that differs from germline. The V gene is TRBV6-2 or TRBV6-3, the J gene TRBJ2-7, with D unresolved. Germline V gene sequence: CDR1 MNHEY, CDR2 SVGEGT. The CDR3 is made up of 11 amino acids. The CDR3 region has the DNA TGTGCCAGCAGTAACTCCTACGAGCAGTACTTC. As protein: CASSNSYEQYF.

As concerns this clone: An end of the junction does not agree with germline; a read error may underlie this. CDR3: CARSAQGMGELFF. As DNA, the CDR3 is TGTGCCCGGAGCGCACAGGGGATGGGGGAGCTGTTTTTT. This chain joins TRBV30 and TRBJ2-2; 7 nucleotides agree with TRBD1. Germline loops: CDR1 GTSNPN, CDR2 SVGIG (reference sequence). The CDR3 is 13 amino acids.

This clone has a handful of counts. J is TRBJ2-7 and V is TRBV30; unclear D gene. Deletions cut 7 bases from V and 0 bases from J, with 13 bases between. The CDR3 contains 13 residues. Germline V gene data show CDR1 as GTSNPN and CDR2 as SVGIG (reference sequence). The CDR3 is CAFRQDASYEQYF. For the CDR3, the DNA is TGTGCCTTCCGCCAGGACGCCTCCTACGAGCAGTACTTC. Full variable domain (rest looked up from reference TRBV30 and TRBJ2-7): SQTIHQWPATLVQPVGSPLSLECTVEGTSNPNLYWYRQAAGRGLQLLFYSVGIGQISSEVPQNLSASRPQDRQFILSSKKLLLSDSGFYLCAFRQDASYEQYFGPGTRLTVT.

The rearrangement links TRBV30 to TRBJ2-4; 8 bases are a match to TRBD2. The CDR3 is 17 amino acids. Per the germline V gene, CDR1 is GTSNPN and CDR2 is SVGIG (reference sequence). Trimming at V came to 0 bases and at J to 0 bases, leaving 7 bases not matched to a gene. CDR3: CAWSVRTSGVAKNIQYF. CDR3 sequence (DNA): TGTGCCTGGAGTGTACGAACTAGCGGAGTAGCCAAAAACATTCAGTACTTC.

The chain employs TRBV5-5 and TRBJ2-7, with 7 bases matching TRBD2. CDR3 length equals 13 residues. Germline lookup yields CDR1 SGHKS and CDR2 YYEKEE (reference sequence). V lost 4 bases to trimming and J lost 6 bases; unmatched junction nucleotides: 7. CDR3 nucleotides: TGTGCCAGCAGCGCTAGCGGCGTGGGCGAGCAGTACTTC. Amino acids: CASSASGVGEQYF.

This clone turned up a few times. The V gene is TRBV20-1, the J gene TRBJ1-5; D might be TRBD1 (5 bases). Trimming took 3 bases from V and 0 from J, leaving 9 bases between them. Per germline, CDR1 DFQATT and CDR2 SNEGSKA (reference sequence). There are 14 residues in the CDR3. As DNA, the CDR3 is TGCAGTGCTAGTCAGACAGATAGCAATCAGCCCCAGCATTTT. Translated: CSASQTDSNQPQHF.

The V gene is TRBV30, the J gene TRBJ1-1; no clear D. CDR1 is GTSNPN and CDR2 is SVGIG in the germline V gene (reference sequence). Trimming took off 0 bases at V and 5 bases at J, with 10 bases between the two ends. This CDR3 is 13 amino acids long. The CDR3 loop reads CAWSVNLDTEAFF. CDR3 coding DNA: TGTGCCTGGAGTGTTAATTTGGATACTGAAGCTTTCTTT.

This rearrangement joins TRBV29-1 to TRBJ2-7; 9 nucleotides align to TRBD1. The CDR3 has 12 residues. Germline CDR1 SQVTM, CDR2 ANQGSEA. V was pared by 7 bases and J by 7 bases, with 8 bases of the junction left unmatched. The DNA for the CDR3 is TGCAGCGGGGGACAGGGCGCGGGAGAGCAGTACTTC. Protein sequence: CSGGQGAGEQYF.

The J gene is TRBJ1-1, the V gene TRBV2; no firm D call. The V end lost 6 bases, the J end lost 2 bases, and 4 bases lay between the germline ends. This CDR3 has 11 residues. Per the germline V gene, CDR1 is SNHLY and CDR2 is FYNNEI. The CDR3 coding sequence is TGTGCCAGCAGCGCTAACACTGAAGCTTTCTTT. Its translation: CASSANTEAFF.

The J gene is TRBJ2-7, the V gene TRBV6-6; no firm D call. The CDR3 sequence is 13 residues long. Deletions cut 0 bases from V and 6 bases from J, with 9 bases between. Germline CDR1 reads MNHNY; CDR2 reads SVGAGI (reference sequence). CDR3 nucleotides: TGTGCCAGCAGTTACTCGACGGTCTCCGAGCAGTACTTC. The encoded protein is CASSYSTVSEQYF.

CDR3 amino acids: CASSTRQGTNTEAFF. The CDR3 coding sequence is TGTGCCAGCAGCACGCGACAGGGGACAAACACTGAAGCTTTCTTT. The J gene is TRBJ1-1, the V gene TRBV7-2; TRBD1 matches at 8 bases. CDR1 is SGHTA and CDR2 is FQGNSA in the germline V gene. The ends lost 5 bases at V and 2 bases at J; junction bases unmatched: 7. The CDR3 extends over 15 amino acids. The full variable domain, completed using reference TRBV7-2 and TRBJ1-1, is GAGVSQSPSNKVTEKGKDVELRCDPISGHTALYWYRQSLGQGLEFLIYFQGNSAPDKSGLPSDRFSAERTGGSVSTLTIQRTQQEDSAVYLCASSTRQGTNTEAFFGQGTRLTVV.

The chain combines TRBV27 with TRBJ1-5; D remains ambiguous. The CDR3 consists of 18 residues. Per the germline V gene, CDR1 is MNHEY and CDR2 is SMNVEV (reference sequence). V dropped 6 bases and J dropped 1 base, with 22 bases sitting between them. For the CDR3, the DNA is TGTGCCAGCAGCCCCGGGAAGGCGGGGATGGGAAGCAATCAGCCCCAGCATTTT. Translation gives CASSPGKAGMGSNQPQHF.

This clone was found once. V usage is TRBV5-5 and J usage is TRBJ2-5; weak D call: TRBD1 (5 bases). The V gene's germline CDR1 is SGHKS and CDR2 YYEKEE (reference sequence). The CDR3 has 13 amino acids. Trimming shortened V by 4 bases and J by 5 bases, and 12 bases separated the two germline ends. The CDR3: CASSPNNRETQYF. CDR3 DNA: TGTGCCAGCAGCCCCAATAACAGGGAGACCCAGTACTTC.

The chain combines TRBV7-2 with TRBJ2-7; TRBD2 matches at 11 bases. Germline lookup yields CDR1 SGHTA and CDR2 FQGNSA. The CDR3 has 16 residues. Unmatched junction bases numbered 10, after V lost 6 bases and J lost 3 bases. CDR3 region: CASSLILAGASYEQYF. CDR3 DNA: TGTGCCAGCAGTCTAATACTAGCGGGAGCTAGCTACGAGCAGTACTTC.